Sequencing of this TCR beta chain was carried out in a study of PD-1 blockade in classical Hodgkin lymphoma (dated by TCRdb to 2018 to 2021). Study-wide context: Nivolumab dosing was 3 mg/kg intravenously every 2 weeks, continuing until either disease progression or unacceptable toxicity. The study used TCR beta sequencing and CyTOF to define a peripheral blood immune signature of response to PD-1 blockade in classical Hodgkin lymphoma. The full study reports these points: Among trial patients, those achieving complete response had baseline diversity similar to that of newly diagnosed patients, while diversity was significantly lower in partial responders and progressors. CD4+ but not CD8+ TCR diversity rose significantly by C4D1 (p=0.0027 vs p=0.16), most apparent in complete responders (p=0.02). Baseline TCR diversity was reported as lower in newly diagnosed patients than in healthy donors, and lower still in relapsed/refractory patients. The study covered only a single clinical trial cohort, and the causes of the repertoire differences, possibly disease activity or prior therapy, were still not defined. Lower diversity was observed in patients in whom nivolumab was started less than 1 year after ASCT, and these patients were excluded from later analyses so that confounding by immune reconstitution would be avoided.

The time point label on this specimen signifies: cycle 1 day 1 (C1D1), immediately before nivolumab initiation. All trial patients had relapsed after autologous stem cell transplantation, with cohorts A, B and C differing in prior brentuximab vedotin exposure. A total of around 60 patients with relapsed/refractory classical Hodgkin lymphoma made up the trial cohort, and each patient's best overall response was complete response, partial response or progressive disease. Single-agent nivolumab was administered to trial patients in the multi-cohort phase II CheckMate 205 trial. An independent review committee assessed best overall response by applying the 2007 International Working Group response criteria. Trial PBMCs were obtained immediately prior to nivolumab initiation (C1D1) and on therapy at cycle 2 day 1 and cycle 4 day 1. Peripheral blood was collected in 8 mL Vacutainer Cell Preparation Tubes, from which PBMCs were isolated by centrifugation and then cryopreserved.

A note on this clone: This clone's antigen is unknown. No clone much larger than this one lies a single base away; base qualities are absent.

Genomic DNA was isolated using the Qiagen DNeasy kit from unsorted PBMCs as well as from negatively selected CD4+ and CD8+ fractions. TCR beta CDR3 regions were amplified by immunoSEQ multiplex PCR using primers annealing to V and J segments. A synthetic immune receptor repertoire was used to minimize amplification bias, and any residual bias was removed computationally once sequencing was done. In the source study's methods: Repertoire diversity was quantified as the Shannon entropy index using custom Python scripts. Unsorted, CD4+ and CD8+ repertoires were analyzed separately, except for combined analyses in which CD4+ and CD8+ sequences were merged in silico. Clonal expansion was defined as a frequency increase of at least 2-fold after treatment compared with C1D1, and clones undetected at baseline were assigned a pseudocount of 0.5. Clones with 0 or 1 copy at C1D1 were defined as singleton clones, while clones with 2 or more copies were defined as non-singleton clones. Clones expanded in unsorted samples were assigned a CD4+, CD8+ or unknown annotation through matching of protein sequences in sorted samples from the same patient. Wilcoxon tests on paired samples were used to test changes in diversity from C1D1 to C4D1. As stored in TCRdb, this immuneACCESS dataset retains in-frame rearrangements with V and J assigned. A fraction of the clones does not appear; measured against another copy, unresolved V genes explain less than half of the discrepancy, and the remainder lacks a known reason. For V, J and clone size, that table is used; D and trimming come from the DNA. In all, the sample holds roughly 14,000 clones, and 86% of those were seen once. 4.6% of the sample lies in the top ten.

The sequences come from peripheral blood mononuclear cells (PBMCs), collected at baseline. This clonotype originated in a human donor with classical Hodgkin lymphoma.

The nucleotides read TGCGCCAGCAGCTTCACAGGAATTAAGAACACTGAAGCTTTCTTT. This codes for CASSFTGIKNTEAFF. This chain joins TRBV5-1 to TRBJ1-1; TRBD1 is possibly the D segment (5 matching bases). V drops 2 bases and J drops 1 base, leaving 12 bases in between. The CDR3 contains 15 residues, cysteine and phenylalanine counted. Only the CDR3 portion is preserved as DNA: 45 bases, with reading frame beginning at the first base. The germline V gene yields SGHRS for CDR1 and YFSETQ for CDR2. This CDR3, with the reference TRBV5-1 and TRBJ1-1 proteins standing in past its ends, gives the full variable domain KAGVTQTPRYLIKTRGQQVTLSCSPISGHRSVSWYQQTPGQGLQFLFEYFSETQRNKGNFPGRFSGRQFSNSRSEMNVSTLELGDSALYLCASSFTGIKNTEAFFGQGTRLTVV.